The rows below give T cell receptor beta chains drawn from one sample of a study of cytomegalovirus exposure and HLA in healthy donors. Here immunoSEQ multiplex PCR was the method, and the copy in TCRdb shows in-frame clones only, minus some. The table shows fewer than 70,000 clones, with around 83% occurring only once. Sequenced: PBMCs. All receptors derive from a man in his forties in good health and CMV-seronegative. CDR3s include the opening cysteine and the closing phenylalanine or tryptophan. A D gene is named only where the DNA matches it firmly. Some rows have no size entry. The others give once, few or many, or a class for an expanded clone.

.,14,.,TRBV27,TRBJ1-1,CASSLSGGNTEAFF,TGTGCCAGCAGTTTATCAGGGGGTAACACTGAAGCTTTCTTT
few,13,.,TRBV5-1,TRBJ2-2,CASSLDSTGELFF,TGCGCCAGCAGCTTGGACTCCACCGGGGAGCTGTTTTTT
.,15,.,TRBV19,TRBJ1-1,CASSAEYREGTEAFF,TGTGCCAGTAGTGCGGAATACAGGGAGGGGACTGAAGCTTTCTTT
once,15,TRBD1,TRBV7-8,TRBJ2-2,CASSFGTVNTGELFF,TGTGCCAGCAGCTTCGGGACAGTCAACACCGGGGAGCTGTTTTTT
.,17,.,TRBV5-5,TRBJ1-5,CASSPRQALNGNQPQHF,TGTGCCAGCAGCCCGAGACAGGCGCTAAATGGCAATCAGCCCCAGCATTTT
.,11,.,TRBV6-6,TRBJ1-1,CASSRLTEAFF,TGTGCCAGCAGTAGACTAACGGAAGCTTTCTTT
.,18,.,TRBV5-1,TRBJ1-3,CASSLEWGGGNSGNTIYF,TGCGCCAGCAGCTTGGAATGGGGCGGCGGCAACTCTGGAAACACCATATATTTT
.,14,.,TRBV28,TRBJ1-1,CASRPGGRNTEAFF,TGTGCCAGCAGACCCGGAGGGAGGAACACTGAAGCTTTCTTT
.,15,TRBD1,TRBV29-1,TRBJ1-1,CSARTGSFMNTEAFF,TGCAGCGCCCGGACAGGGAGTTTCATGAACACTGAAGCTTTCTTT
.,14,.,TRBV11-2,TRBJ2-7,CASSYRGRAYEQYF,TGTGCCAGCAGCTATAGGGGCAGGGCCTACGAGCAGTACTTC
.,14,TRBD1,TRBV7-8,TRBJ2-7,CASSTGQGSYEQYF,TGTGCCAGCAGCACCGGACAGGGGAGCTACGAGCAGTACTTC
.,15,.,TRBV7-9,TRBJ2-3,CASSFGGNPTDTQYF,TGTGCCAGCAGCTTTGGGGGGAACCCCACAGATACGCAGTATTTT
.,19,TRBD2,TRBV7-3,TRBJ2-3,CASSLSLAGGHISTDTQYF,TGTGCCAGCAGCTTATCGCTAGCGGGGGGGCATATTAGCACAGATACGCAGTATTTT
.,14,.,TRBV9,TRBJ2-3,CASTPISHPDTQYF,TGTGCCAGCACCCCGATTAGTCACCCAGATACGCAGTATTTT
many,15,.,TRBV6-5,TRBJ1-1,CASSSSYRANTEAFF,TGTGCCAGCAGTTCGTCCTACAGGGCGAACACTGAAGCTTTCTTT
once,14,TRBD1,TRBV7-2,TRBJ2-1,CASSPHRGGQEQFF,TGTGCCAGCAGCCCCCACCGAGGGGGACAGGAGCAGTTCTTC
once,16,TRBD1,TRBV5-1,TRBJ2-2,CASSLGQGQNTGELFF,TGCGCCAGCAGCTTAGGACAGGGACAGAACACCGGGGAGCTGTTTTTT
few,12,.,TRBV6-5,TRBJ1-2,CASSTSRGGYTF,TGTGCCAGCAGTACATCACGGGGTGGCTACACCTTC
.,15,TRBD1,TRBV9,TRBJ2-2,CASSVVQGGTGELFF,TGTGCCAGCAGCGTAGTACAGGGGGGTACCGGGGAGCTGTTTTTT
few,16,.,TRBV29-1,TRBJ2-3,CSVEGSGLRIRDTQYF,TGCAGCGTTGAAGGTTCGGGACTCAGGATAAGAGATACGCAGTATTTT
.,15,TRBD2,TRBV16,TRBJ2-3,CASSQFRGVTDTQYF,TGTGCCAGCAGCCAATTCCGGGGGGTTACAGATACGCAGTATTTT
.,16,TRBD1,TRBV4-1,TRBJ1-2,CASSQVPGQGDYGYTF,TGCGCCAGCAGCCAAGTACCGGGACAGGGGGACTATGGCTACACCTTC
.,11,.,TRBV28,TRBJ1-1,CASSLPGEAFF,TGTGCCAGCAGTCTCCCAGGTGAAGCTTTCTTT
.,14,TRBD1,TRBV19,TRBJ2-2,CASSRTGGTGELFF,TGTGCCAGTAGTAGGACAGGGGGCACCGGGGAGCTGTTTTTT
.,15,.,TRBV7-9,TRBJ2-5,CASSLGGPSPETQYF,TGTGCCAGCAGCTTAGGCGGGCCCTCCCCAGAGACCCAGTACTTC
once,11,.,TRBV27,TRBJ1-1,CASSSQRGAFF,TGTGCCAGCAGTTCCCAAAGGGGGGCTTTCTTT
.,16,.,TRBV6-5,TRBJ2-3,CASSYGYARGRDTQYF,TGTGCCAGCAGTTACGGGTATGCGAGAGGGAGGGATACGCAGTATTTT
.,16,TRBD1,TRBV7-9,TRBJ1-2,CASSLGQGVDSTGYTF,TGTGCCAGCAGCTTAGGACAGGGTGTGGATTCGACGGGCTACACCTTC
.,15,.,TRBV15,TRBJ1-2,CATSILKGGSHGYTF,TGTGCCACCAGCATCCTCAAGGGGGGGTCGCATGGCTACACCTTC
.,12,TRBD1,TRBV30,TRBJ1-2,CAWTGGIYGYTF,TGTGCCTGGACAGGGGGGATCTATGGCTACACCTTC
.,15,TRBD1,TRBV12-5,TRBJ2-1,CASGLGTGGRNEQFF,TGTGCTAGTGGTTTGGGGACAGGGGGACGCAATGAGCAGTTCTTC
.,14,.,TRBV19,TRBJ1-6,CASVARGGNSPLHF,TGTGCCAGTGTCGCGAGGGGAGGTAATTCACCCCTCCACTTT
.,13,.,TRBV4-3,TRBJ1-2,CASAPMAGDGYTF,TGCGCCAGCGCGCCGATGGCAGGGGATGGCTACACCTTC
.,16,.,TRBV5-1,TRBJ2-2,CASSLAQGANTGELFF,TGCGCCAGCAGCTTGGCCCAGGGCGCGAACACCGGGGAGCTGTTTTTT
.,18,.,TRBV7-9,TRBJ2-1,CASSMDRGFIMMVNEQFF,TGTGCCAGCAGCATGGACAGAGGTTTCATTATGATGGTGAATGAGCAGTTCTTC
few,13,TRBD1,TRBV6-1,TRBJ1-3,CASLTGVGNTIYF,TGTGCCAGTCTAACAGGGGTGGGAAACACCATATATTTT
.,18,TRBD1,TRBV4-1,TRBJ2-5,CASSQDSQGTASQETQYF,TGCGCCAGCAGCCAAGACAGCCAAGGGACAGCGAGCCAAGAGACCCAGTACTTC
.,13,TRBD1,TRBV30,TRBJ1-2,CAWRDRDRDGYTF,TGTGCCTGGAGGGACCGGGACAGGGATGGCTACACCTTC
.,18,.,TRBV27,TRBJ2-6,CASSLEGDALSGANVLTF,TGTGCCAGCAGTTTAGAGGGAGATGCACTCTCTGGGGCCAACGTCCTGACTTTC
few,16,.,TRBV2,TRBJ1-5,CASSEIPTGANQPQHF,TGTGCCAGCAGTGAGATCCCGACAGGAGCAAATCAGCCCCAGCATTTT
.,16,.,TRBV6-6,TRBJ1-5,CASSKEGGISNQPQHF,TGTGCCAGCAGTAAAGAGGGGGGGATTAGCAATCAGCCCCAGCATTTT
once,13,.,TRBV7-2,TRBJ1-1,CASSPSNRDEAFF,TGTGCCAGCAGTCCAAGTAACAGGGATGAAGCTTTCTTT
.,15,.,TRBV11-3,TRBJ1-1,CASSSRVGGNTEAFF,TGTGCCAGCAGTTCCAGGGTCGGGGGGAACACTGAAGCTTTCTTT
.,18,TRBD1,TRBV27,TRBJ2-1,CASSLFRANRGYYNEQFF,TGTGCCAGCAGTTTATTTCGGGCAAACAGGGGGTACTACAATGAGCAGTTCTTC
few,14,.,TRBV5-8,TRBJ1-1,CASSLDLRGAEAFF,TGTGCCAGCAGCTTGGACTTACGGGGAGCTGAAGCTTTCTTT
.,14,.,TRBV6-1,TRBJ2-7,CASSRSTGNYEQYF,TGTGCCAGCAGTAGATCGACAGGTAACTACGAGCAGTACTTC